This T cell receptor beta chain came from a study of T cell responses to AZD1222 COVID-19 vaccine. The CDR3 is made up of 17 amino acids. After removal of 4 bases from V and 0 bases from J, the junction contained 7 bases not matched to a gene. In germline, CDR1 is SGHNT, CDR2 YYREEE (reference sequence). Findings of the study overall: Nearly half of spike-specific TCRs reportedly target variant regions that are unmutated in the B.1.351 and B.1.1.7 variants. Following two doses of AZD1222, Spike-specific TCR breadth and depth rose.

With regard to this clone: The antigen is undetermined. This same CDR3 is encoded by further DNA sequences in the sample.

TCRdb's table, derived via immunoSEQ multiplex PCR, lists solely in-frame clones and lacks some. The data show about 150,000 clones, 85% to 90% seen once. Sample: peripheral blood, taken on day 0 of MenACWY control vaccination. The origin of this receptor is an adult in good health. The chain employs TRBV5-4 and TRBJ1-3; the match to TRBD1 covers 10 bases. CDR3 amino acids: CASSRGTGATSGNTIYF. CDR3 sequence (DNA): TGTGCCAGCAGCCGAGGGACAGGGGCCACCTCTGGAAACACCATATATTTT.